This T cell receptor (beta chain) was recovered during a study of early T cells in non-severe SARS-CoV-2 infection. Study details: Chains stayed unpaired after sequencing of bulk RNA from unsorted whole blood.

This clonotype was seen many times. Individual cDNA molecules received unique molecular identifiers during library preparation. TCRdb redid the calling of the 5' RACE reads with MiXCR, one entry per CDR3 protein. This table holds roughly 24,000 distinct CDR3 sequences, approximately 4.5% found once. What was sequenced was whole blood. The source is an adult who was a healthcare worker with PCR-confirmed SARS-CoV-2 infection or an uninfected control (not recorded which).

Written as DNA, the CDR3 is TGTGCCAGCAGTGCACGAGACAGTAATTCACCCCTCCACTTT. Its protein is CASSARDSNSPLHF. The V call is TRBV6-6, the J call TRBJ1-6; possible D gene TRBD1, 5 bases. Germline loops: CDR1 MNHNY, CDR2 SVGAGI (reference sequence). The CDR3 consists of 14 residues. V was cut by 5 bases and J by 6 bases, with 11 bases left in between.